Sequencing of this TCR beta chain was carried out in a study of blood T cell repertoires in COVID-19. Study as a whole: Samples of COVID-19 (acute and convalescent) were obtained from the United States, Italy and Spain. PBMCs, B-cell-depleted T cells, or T cells provided the cDNA or gDNA that made up the material.

Generated by immunoSEQ multiplex PCR, the TCRdb table keeps only in-frame clones and is missing some. The sample has fewer than 95,000 clones; about nine tenths are singletons. The germline V gene has CDR1 SGHRS and CDR2 YFSETQ. Trimming removed 1 base from V and 5 bases from J, with 18 bases in between. The CDR3 covers 16 residues. The sequenced sample consisted of peripheral blood. The V and J genes are TRBV5-1 and TRBJ2-5, with a weak D call TRBD2 (7 bases). This sequence was found in a man aged 45-65 years with acute or convalescent COVID-19. CDR3 coding DNA: TGCGCCAGCAGCTTGTTTTTGGGGGGGCAGAGGGAGACCCAGTACTTC. This encodes CASSLFLGGQRETQYF.